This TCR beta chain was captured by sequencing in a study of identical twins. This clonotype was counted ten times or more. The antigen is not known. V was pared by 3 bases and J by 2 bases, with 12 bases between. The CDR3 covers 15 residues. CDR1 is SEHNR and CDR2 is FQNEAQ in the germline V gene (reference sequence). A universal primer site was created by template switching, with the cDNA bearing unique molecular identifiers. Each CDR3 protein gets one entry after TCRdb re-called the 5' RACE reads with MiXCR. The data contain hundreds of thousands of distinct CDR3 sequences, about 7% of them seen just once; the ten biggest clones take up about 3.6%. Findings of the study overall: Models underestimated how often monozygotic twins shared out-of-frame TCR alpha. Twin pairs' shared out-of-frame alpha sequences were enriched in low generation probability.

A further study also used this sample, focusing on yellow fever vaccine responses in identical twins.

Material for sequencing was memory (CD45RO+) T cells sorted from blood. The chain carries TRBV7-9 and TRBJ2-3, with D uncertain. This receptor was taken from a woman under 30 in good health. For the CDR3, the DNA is TGTGCCAGCAGCTTGATAGTACAGTACACAGATACGCAGTATTTT. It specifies CASSLIVQYTDTQYF.